One sample yielded the 25 T cell receptor beta chains listed below, sequenced in a study of T-cell reconstitution after alpha-beta-depleted transplantation in children. As it was prepared, the TCRbeta library received unique molecular identifiers. TCRdb itself ran the PCR reads through MiXCR, one entry per CDR3 protein. The table lists about 370,000 distinct CDR3 sequences, just over 20% of them singletons, with 3% to 4% in the top ten. The sample consisted of PBMCs from the stem cell graft donor, taken from the stem cell graft. The receptors originated from a human donor who donated a stem cell graft to a child with acute myeloid leukemia.

This clonotype was detected only a few times. Here the CDR3 reads CASSESGPSYEQYF. The CDR3 DNA is TGTGCCAGCAGTGAGTCAGGACCATCCTACGAGCAGTACTTC. This rearrangement joins TRBV2 to TRBJ2-7; D gene uncertain. Looked up from germline, CDR1 is SNHLY and CDR2 is FYNNEI. The CDR3 covers 14 residues. V lost 3 bases, J lost 1 base, and 10 bases lay in between.

The table lists this clonotype with many counts. DNA of the CDR3: TGTGCCAGCAGTTCCCTTGGTGAGCAGTTCTTC. This gives the protein CASSSLGEQFF. The J gene is TRBJ2-1, the V gene TRBV12-3 or TRBV12-4, with unresolved D. Trimming left V 4 bases short and J 9 bases short, with 7 bases between. The length of the CDR3 is 11 residues.

There are a few counts of this clonotype. CDR3 DNA: TGCAGCGTGGGAGGGGCGGGAGGGGCTGACGTGGATACGCAGTATTTT. Translated: CSVGGAGGADVDTQYF. V is TRBV29-1 and J is TRBJ2-3, with 9 bases matching TRBD2. This CDR3 is 16 amino acids long. Germline lookup yields CDR1 SQVTM and CDR2 ANQGSEA. V lost 6 bases to trimming and J lost 6 bases; unmatched junction nucleotides: 16.

V and J are TRBV24-1 and TRBJ1-1; possible D gene TRBD1, 6 bases. CDR3 length: 13 residues. V was cut by 7 bases and J by 5 bases, with 13 bases left in between. CDR1 KGHDR and CDR2 SFDVKD come from the germline V gene. The CDR3 DNA sequence: TGTGCCACCAGACGAGGGGGGTCAACTGAAGCTTTCTTT. This gives the protein CATRRGGSTEAFF.

The genes are TRBV5-1 and TRBJ2-7; D remains unclear. CDR3 length: 14 amino acids. The ends were cut back, 1 base at V and 3 bases at J, with 11 bases in the middle. The germline V gene has CDR1 SGHRS and CDR2 YFSETQ. CDR3 sequence: CASSLFWADYEQYF. In nucleotides, the CDR3 is TGCGCCAGCAGCTTGTTCTGGGCAGACTACGAGCAGTACTTC.

The V gene is TRBV10-3, the J gene TRBJ2-1, with no clear D. Germline lookup yields CDR1 ENHRY and CDR2 SYGVKD. The V gene lost 2 bases and the J gene lost 8 bases, with 7 bases spanning the gap. The CDR3 spans 12 residues. The CDR3 DNA sequence: TGTGCCATCAGTGAGCTAGATGATGAGCAGTTCTTC. Encoded protein: CAISELDDEQFF.

This sequence joins TRBV7-9 and TRBJ2-5, with D possibly TRBD2 on 6 matching bases. The germline CDR1 and CDR2 sequences are SEHNR and FQNEAQ (reference sequence). V lost 2 bases and J lost 2, with 9 bases in between. CDR3 size: 14 residues. The CDR3 is CASSLMEGQETQYF. Here the CDR3 DNA reads TGTGCCAGCAGCTTAATGGAGGGACAAGAGACCCAGTACTTC.

This clonotype was counted a few times. The chain employs TRBV15 and TRBJ2-1; D gene uncertain. CDR1 is LNHNV, CDR2 YYDKDF, per germline (reference sequence). The CDR3 sequence is 19 residues long. The ends were cut back, 0 bases at V and 0 bases at J, with 18 bases in the middle. CDR3 in amino acids: CATSRDLPKAWSSYNEQFF. Here the CDR3 DNA reads TGTGCCACCAGCAGAGATTTGCCTAAGGCGTGGAGCTCCTACAATGAGCAGTTCTTC.

This clonotype was seen at least ten times. The CDR3 DNA follows: TGCAGTGCTATAAAGGGACAGATCGTTCCTTACGAGCAGTACTTC. Protein product: CSAIKGQIVPYEQYF. This chain links TRBV20-1 with TRBJ2-7, with TRBD1 matching 7 bases. Germline V gene sequence: CDR1 DFQATT, CDR2 SNEGSKA (reference sequence). The V gene end was trimmed by 4 bases and the J gene end by 4 bases; junction bases not matched to a gene: 13. This CDR3 comprises 15 residues.

This clonotype was recorded at least ten times. The rearrangement joins TRBV9 to TRBJ1-5; maybe TRBD1 (6 bases). This CDR3 spans 14 amino acids. V lost 4 bases and J 0 bases, leaving 8 bases between the germline ends. Germline V gene lookup returns CDR1 SGDLS and CDR2 YYNGEE. In nucleotides, the CDR3 is TGTGCCAGCAGCTCAGGGGATAGCAATCAGCCCCAGCATTTT. It specifies CASSSGDSNQPQHF.

The rearrangement uses TRBV5-1 and TRBJ2-2; 12 nucleotides align to TRBD2. Germline V lookup: CDR1 SGHRS, CDR2 YFSETQ. CDR3 size: 16 residues. Losses at the gene ends were 6 bases for V and 0 bases for J; bases not matched to a gene: 3. CDR3 bases: TGCGCCAGCACGACTAGCGGGAGCTCGAACACCGGGGAGCTGTTTTTT. This sequence encodes CASTTSGSSNTGELFF.

Of note for this clonotype: This may stem from a read error, because a much larger clone lies one nucleotide away. The J gene is TRBJ1-1, the V gene TRBV20-1; unclear D gene. CDR3 length: 13 amino acids. Germline V gene sequence: CDR1 DFQATT, CDR2 SNEGSKA (reference sequence). CDR3 DNA: TGCAGTGCTAGAAACAACATGAAAACTGAAGCTTTCTTT. Translation: CSARNNMKTEAFF.

This clonotype is a singleton in its sample. J is TRBJ2-7 and V is TRBV2, with D possibly being TRBD1 (5 bases). The V gene lost 7 bases and the J gene lost 7 bases, with 17 bases spanning the gap. This CDR3 is 13 amino acids long. Germline values: CDR1 SNHLY, CDR2 FYNNEI. This CDR3 is CASKGPSYGEQYF. The CDR3, as DNA: TGTGCCAGCAAGGGGCCCTCATATGGGGAGCAGTACTTC.

This chain connects TRBV29-1 to TRBJ2-7; TRBD1 matches at 8 bases. This CDR3 spans 13 amino acids. Germline V gene data show CDR1 as SQVTM and CDR2 as ANQGSEA. The trim removed 3 bases at V and 1 base at J, leaving 2 bases unmatched. CDR3 residues: CSVDDRGSYEQYF. DNA of the CDR3: TGCAGCGTTGACGACAGGGGTTCCTACGAGCAGTACTTC.

The chain carries TRBV7-2 and TRBJ2-7; D is unclear. The CDR3 consists of 14 residues. The V gene lost 1 base and the J gene lost 3 bases, with 10 bases spanning the gap. The germline V gene encodes CDR1 SGHTA and CDR2 FQGNSA. The CDR3 DNA follows: TGTGCCAGCAGCTTAGTGGCAGCTTACTACGAGCAGTACTTC. This gives the protein CASSLVAAYYEQYF.

The V gene is TRBV4-3, the J gene TRBJ2-1, with 8 bases that match TRBD1. The V segment lost 4 bases and the J segment 3 bases; nucleotides outside the gene matches: 5. The CDR3 has 15 residues. Germline values: CDR1 LGHNA, CDR2 YSLEER. The CDR3 nucleotides are TGCGCCAGCAGCCTCGGACAGGGAGTCTACAATGAGCAGTTCTTC. Translated, it gives CASSLGQGVYNEQFF.

Ten or more counts support this clonotype. The chain couples TRBV5-4 to TRBJ2-1, with D possibly being TRBD1 (6 bases). This CDR3 has 15 residues. The germline V gene encodes CDR1 SGHNT and CDR2 YYREEE (reference sequence). The germline V and J ends were trimmed by 1 base and 4 bases, with 12 bases remaining between them. The CDR3 DNA reads TGTGCCAGCAGCTTGATGGCAGGGGTATACAATGAGCAGTTCTTC. It specifies CASSLMAGVYNEQFF. Full variable domain (outside the CDR3, taken from reference TRBV5-4 and TRBJ2-1): ETGVTQSPTHLIKTRGQQVTLRCSSQSGHNTVSWYQQALGQGPQFIFQYYREEENGRGNFPPRFSGLQFPNYSSELNVNALELDDSALYLCASSLMAGVYNEQFFGPGTRLTVL.

The chain employs TRBV29-1 and TRBJ2-3; D is unresolved. The CDR3 spans 11 residues. Germline-derived CDR1 and CDR2 are SQVTM and ANQGSEA. Trimming stripped 8 bases from V and 6 bases from J, with 12 bases between. CDR3 sequence: CSSDPDDTQYF. CDR3 DNA sequence: TGCAGCTCTGACCCGGACGATACGCAGTATTTT.

This clonotype was detected a few times. The chain employs TRBV29-1 and TRBJ2-2, with D unresolved. The V gene lost 4 bases and the J gene lost 5 bases, with 11 bases spanning the gap. Germline CDR1 and CDR2: SQVTM and ANQGSEA. This CDR3 is 13 amino acids long. CDR3 sequence: CSVVRALTGELFF. Here the CDR3 DNA reads TGCAGCGTTGTAAGAGCTCTAACCGGGGAGCTGTTTTTT.

This clonotype was seen only a few times. The rearrangement links TRBV5-1 to TRBJ2-2; 8 positions match TRBD2. Germline lookup yields CDR1 SGHRS and CDR2 YFSETQ. This CDR3 region has 14 residues. The J segment lost 1 base and the V segment lost 7 bases, leaving 3 bases of the junction unmatched. CDR3 loop: CASHLAGNTGELFF. In DNA form, the CDR3 reads TGCGCCAGCCACCTAGCGGGGAACACCGGGGAGCTGTTTTTT.

This clonotype appeared once. V is TRBV4-1 and J is TRBJ2-3; 12 bases align to TRBD2. Germline CDR1 MGHRA, CDR2 YSYEKL. The CDR3 runs 18 residues. Trimming removed 1 base from V and 0 bases from J; junction bases left unmatched: 5. The CDR3 DNA reads as TGCGCCAGCAGCCAAGGACTAGCGGGAGTGACTAGCACAGATACGCAGTATTTT. Translation gives CASSQGLAGVTSTDTQYF.

CDR3 protein: CASSLRTGGEPQHF. Written as DNA, the CDR3 is TGTGCCAGCAGTTTAAGGACAGGGGGGGAGCCCCAGCATTTT. The chain couples TRBV28 to TRBJ1-5, with 10 nucleotides matching TRBD1. The germline V gene has CDR1 MDHEN and CDR2 SYDVKM. V lost 2 bases, J lost 8 bases, and 3 bases stayed unmatched. The CDR3 is 14 amino acids.

V and J are TRBV12-3 or TRBV12-4 and TRBJ2-7, with 7 bases fitting TRBD2. V lost 4 bases and J lost 2; bases outside the gene matches: 5. This CDR3 comprises 14 residues. CDR3 in DNA: TGTGCCAGCAGTTCACCTAGCGGCCCCTACGAGCAGTACTTC. Translation: CASSSPSGPYEQYF.

The chain joins TRBV29-1 to TRBJ2-1, with a weak D call TRBD1 (6 bases). V dropped 7 bases and J dropped 5 bases, with 18 bases sitting between them. The CDR3 is 14 amino acids. The germline gives CDR1 SQVTM, CDR2 ANQGSEA. The CDR3 DNA reads as TGCAGCGCCAGCTCCTGGACAGAAAACAATGAGCAGTTCTTC. Amino acid sequence: CSASSWTENNEQFF.

This clonotype was found a few times. This chain links TRBV11-3 with TRBJ2-1; 7 bases fit TRBD1. With V trimmed by 3 bases and J by 8 bases, 4 bases remained unmatched. The CDR3 is 13 amino acids. Germline CDR1 SGHNT, CDR2 YENEEA. DNA for the CDR3: TGTGCCAGCAGCTTCACAGGGGCAGATGAGCAGTTCTTC. Encoded protein: CASSFTGADEQFF.